This T cell receptor beta chain originates from a study of cytomegalovirus exposure and HLA in healthy donors. Across the whole study: A data release that came early held approximately 85 million unique TCRs from HLA-typed donors.

A multiplex PCR was run with 60 Vbeta primers and 13 Jbeta primers. Repertoires were generated with immunoSEQ multiplex PCR, while TCRdb's copy carries only in-frame clones and drops some. The sample shows 210,000 or so clones, approximately 84% of them seen only once. The sample consisted of PBMCs. This TCR came from a woman aged 40-49 years in good health and CMV-seronegative.

The CDR3 sequence is CASSQWAPATDTQYF. CDR3 nucleotide sequence: TGTGCCAGCAGCCAATGGGCCCCTGCTACAGATACGCAGTATTTT. This chain links TRBV14 with TRBJ2-3; D unclear. This CDR3 has 15 residues. V was shortened by 2 bases and J by 3 bases, with 12 bases between the two germline ends. Germline V CDR1 and CDR2: SGHDN, FVKESK.